This is a list of T cell receptor beta chains from one sample in a study of shared clonotypes between healthy human individuals. The method was immunoSEQ multiplex PCR; TCRdb's version includes in-frame clones alone and lacks a portion of them. The data hold 2 million to 2.5 million clones, with about 92% observed a single time. The sample was naive CD8+ T cells from PBMCs. The origin of the receptors is a man aged 18-30 years in good health. Some clones in this sample may be carry-over from other donors' samples. Each CDR3 is given with its conserved first and last residue. D genes are given only for firm matches. A clone size is listed for some rows: how often the clone was seen (once, few, many), or a class if it is expanded.

-,-,TRBV6-4,TRBJ2-6,CASSTLPGANVLTF,TGTGCCAGCAGTACCCTTCCGGGGGCCAACGTCCTGACTTTC
-,-,TRBV9,TRBJ2-7,CASSVGGSRNYEQYF,TGTGCCAGCAGCGTAGGGGGCAGCCGGAACTACGAGCAGTACTTC
-,-,TRBV14,TRBJ2-5,CASSPEWSPLETQYF,TGTGCCAGCAGCCCGGAGTGGTCCCCCCTGGAGACCCAGTACTTC
-,-,TRBV28,TRBJ1-2,CASEVEGRANYGYTF,TGTGCCAGCGAGGTTGAAGGACGTGCTAACTATGGCTACACCTTC
-,-,TRBV5-8,TRBJ2-6,CASTLALGANVLTF,TGTGCCAGCACCCTGGCTCTTGGGGCCAACGTCCTGACTTTC
TRBD2,-,TRBV2,TRBJ2-5,CARGLAEETQYF,TGTGCCAGGGGACTAGCAGAAGAGACCCAGTACTTC
TRBD1,-,TRBV7-9,TRBJ1-2,CASSPKWDRDYGYTF,TGTGCCAGCAGCCCTAAATGGGACAGGGATTATGGCTACACCTTC
-,-,TRBV7-2,TRBJ2-3,CASSLVGGLFPDTQYF,TGTGCCAGCAGCTTAGTGGGCGGCCTCTTCCCAGATACGCAGTATTTT
-,once,TRBV7-2,TRBJ2-2,CASSFGLAGLRAGELFF,-
TRBD1,-,TRBV19,TRBJ2-3,CASGQGADTQYF,TGTGCCAGTGGACAGGGCGCAGATACGCAGTATTTT
-,-,TRBV10-3,TRBJ2-3,CAISGSGSTDTQYF,TGTGCCATCAGTGGGAGCGGGAGCACAGATACGCAGTATTTT
-,-,TRBV10-3,TRBJ2-7,CAISESTRASYEQYF,TGTGCCATCAGTGAGTCGACGAGGGCCTCCTACGAGCAGTACTTC
-,-,TRBV28,TRBJ1-1,CASRWYTEAFF,TGTGCCAGCCGATGGTACACTGAAGCTTTCTTT
TRBD2,-,TRBV7-7,TRBJ2-2,CASSSGLAGGAGELFF,TGTGCCAGCAGCTCGGGACTAGCGGGAGGTGCAGGGGAGCTGTTTTTT
-,few,TRBV30,TRBJ1-1,CAWSGDGVNTEAFF,TGTGCCTGGAGTGGGGACGGAGTGAACACTGAAGCTTTCTTT
-,-,TRBV28,TRBJ1-3,CASSMIQSLSSGNTIYF,TGTGCCAGCAGTATGATCCAGTCCCTCAGCTCTGGAAACACCATATATTTT
-,-,TRBV7-9,TRBJ1-1,CASSLPQLAEAFF,TGTGCCAGCAGCCTCCCCCAGTTGGCTGAAGCTTTCTTT
-,-,TRBV9,TRBJ2-1,CASSVDGVGYNEQFF,TGTGCCAGCAGCGTAGACGGGGTTGGGTACAATGAGCAGTTCTTC
TRBD1,-,TRBV4-1,TRBJ2-7,CASSDHPGQGIFPYEQYF,TGCGCCAGCAGCGATCACCCGGGACAGGGGATTTTCCCCTACGAGCAGTACTTC
-,-,TRBV4-1,TRBJ2-7,CASSQESQWAYEQYF,TGCGCCAGCAGCCAAGAGAGCCAGTGGGCCTACGAGCAGTACTTC
TRBD2,-,TRBV5-1,TRBJ2-7,CASSLAGLAGGTYEQYF,TGCGCCAGCAGCTTGGCAGGACTAGCGGGAGGTACTTACGAGCAGTACTTC
-,-,TRBV5-1,TRBJ2-6,CASSWPASAGSGANVLTF,TGCGCCAGCAGCTGGCCGGCGTCAGCGGGCTCTGGGGCCAACGTCCTGACTTTC
TRBD2,-,TRBV2,TRBJ2-1,CASRASLAFYNEQFF,TGTGCCAGCAGGGCCTCACTAGCGTTCTACAATGAGCAGTTCTTC
-,-,TRBV6-1,TRBJ2-7,CASREDWRSAYEQYF,TGTGCCAGCAGGGAAGACTGGAGAAGCGCCTACGAGCAGTACTTC
TRBD2,-,TRBV2,TRBJ2-1,CATTGLAAYNEQFF,TGTGCCACTACGGGACTAGCGGCCTACAATGAGCAGTTCTTC
-,-,TRBV28,TRBJ1-3,CASSFFGYSGNTIYF,TGTGCCAGCAGTTTCTTTGGATACTCTGGAAACACCATATATTTT
-,-,TRBV4-1,TRBJ2-3,CASSQGRREDTQYF,TGCGCCAGCAGCCAGGGGCGGAGGGAGGATACGCAGTATTTT
TRBD2,-,TRBV5-1,TRBJ2-7,CASSWEGLAGAPYEQYF,TGCGCCAGCAGCTGGGAGGGACTAGCGGGAGCCCCCTACGAGCAGTACTTC
TRBD2,-,TRBV15,TRBJ2-7,CATSATLGRGYEQYF,TGTGCCACCAGCGCCACTCTTGGGAGGGGCTACGAGCAGTACTTC
-,-,TRBV7-8,TRBJ2-1,CASSLVIDEQFF,TGTGCCAGCAGCTTAGTCATAGATGAGCAGTTCTTC